This entry lists 26 T cell receptor beta chains sequenced from one sample in a study of CXCR3-negative and CXCR3-positive naive CD8 T cells. With UMI labels, 5' RACE was used to prepare the TRB cDNA libraries. With the 5' RACE reads reprocessed, TCRdb shows one record per CDR3 protein and no DNA. This listing includes some 40,000 distinct CDR3 sequences. The source material was memory CD8+ T cells from blood. The receptors come from a human donor in good health. Some clones in this sample may be carry-over from other donors' samples.

This chain connects TRBV29-1 to TRBJ2-1; TCRdb calls TRBD2, which cannot be checked without DNA. The germline CDR1 and CDR2 sequences are SQVTM and ANQGSEA. The CDR3 runs to 14 residues. The CDR3 reads CSVVGLAGDNEQFF.

The genes are TRBV29-1 and TRBJ1-2; there is no DNA to check the TCRdb D call of TRBD1. The CDR3 runs 13 residues. Germline V gene lookup returns CDR1 SQVTM and CDR2 ANQGSEA. CDR3 region: CSVTNRGGDGYTF.

The rearrangement uses TRBV29-1 and TRBJ2-7; TCRdb selects TRBD1, and the lack of DNA leaves this call unchecked. Germline V gene lookup returns CDR1 SQVTM and CDR2 ANQGSEA. The CDR3 covers 13 residues. CDR3: CSVLSDPSYEQYF.

J is TRBJ2-7 and V is TRBV12-3 or TRBV12-4. This CDR3 is 12 amino acids long. This CDR3 reads CASSFGLYEQYF.

This chain links TRBV7-9 with TRBJ2-3; TCRdb selects TRBD1, and the lack of DNA leaves this call unchecked. Germline CDR1 reads SEHNR; CDR2 reads FQNEAQ (reference sequence). This CDR3 has 15 residues. The CDR3 reads CASSSPRDNGDTQYF.

The chain carries TRBV9 and TRBJ1-2. The CDR3 contains 11 residues. The germline V gene encodes CDR1 SGDLS and CDR2 YYNGEE. This chain's CDR3 is CASSGWLGYTF.

Its frequency marks this clonotype as large. The chain combines TRBV5-1 with TRBJ2-1. In germline, CDR1 is SGHRS, CDR2 YFSETQ. This CDR3 is built from 13 residues. The CDR3 here is CASNRGYNNEQFF.

This clonotype counts as medium-sized by frequency. The chain recombines TRBV6-2 or TRBV6-3 with TRBJ2-7; TCRdb selects TRBD1, and the lack of DNA leaves this call unchecked. Germline V lookup: CDR1 MNHEY, CDR2 SVGEGT. CDR3 size: 13 residues. The CDR3 sequence is CASSFGTHYEQYF.

The genes are TRBV10-3 and TRBJ2-7; the D call from TCRdb, TRBD1, cannot be confirmed without DNA. There are 13 residues in the CDR3. The germline gives CDR1 ENHRY, CDR2 SYGVKD. The CDR3 is CAIRAGAAYEQYF.

CDR3 protein: CASSPDMRGADTQYF. This sequence joins TRBV27 and TRBJ2-3; without DNA, the TCRdb call of TRBD1 cannot be checked. Germline V gene lookup returns CDR1 MNHEY and CDR2 SMNVEV (reference sequence). This CDR3 is built from 15 residues.

The chain links TRBV29-1 to TRBJ2-1; TCRdb picks TRBD1, but there is no DNA to check that call. The CDR3 sequence is 15 residues long. CDR1 and CDR2 (germline): SQVTM, ANQGSEA. The CDR3: CSVEDAGGFVDEQFF.

The CDR3: CASSALAGATDTQYF. The gene calls are TRBV25-1 and TRBJ2-3; absent DNA, TCRdb's TRBD2 call cannot be checked. The CDR3 contains 15 residues. Germline values: CDR1 MGHDK, CDR2 SYGVNS.

The rearrangement uses TRBV7-6 and TRBJ2-1; the TCRdb D gene call, TRBD2, has no DNA to confirm it. CDR1 SGHVS and CDR2 FNYEAQ come from the germline V gene. The CDR3 has 18 amino acids. The CDR3: CASSPKPFGLADYNEQFF. The whole variable domain, filled in from reference TRBV7-6 and TRBJ2-1, reads GAGVSQSPRYKVTKRGQDVALRCDPISGHVSLYWYRQALGQGPEFLTYFNYEAQQDKSGLPNDRFSAERPEGSISTLTIQRTEQRDSAMYRCASSPKPFGLADYNEQFFGPGTRLTVL.

The V call is TRBV19, the J call TRBJ2-2; the D call from TCRdb, TRBD1, cannot be confirmed without DNA. The CDR3 runs to 13 residues. Germline lookup yields CDR1 LNHDA and CDR2 SQIVND (reference sequence). CDR3 amino acids: CASEGTNTGELFF.

V and J are TRBV28 and TRBJ2-7. The germline gives CDR1 MDHEN, CDR2 SYDVKM. There are 13 residues in the CDR3. CDR3 amino acids: CASSFDGTYEQYF.

V is TRBV7-3 and J is TRBJ2-7; checking the TCRdb D call of TRBD1 is not possible without DNA. Germline V gene data show CDR1 as SGHTA and CDR2 as FQGTGA. The CDR3 spans 15 residues. The CDR3 spells CASSPRGGVGDEQYF.

The genes are TRBV10-3 and TRBJ2-7; TCRdb's D gene call, TRBD1, goes unchecked for lack of DNA. Germline V gives CDR1 ENHRY, CDR2 SYGVKD. The CDR3 extends over 11 amino acids. The CDR3 loop is CAIMGAGEQYF.

The rearrangement uses TRBV28 and TRBJ2-1; TCRdb lists TRBD1, though no DNA is available to test this call. In germline, CDR1 is MDHEN, CDR2 SYDVKM. This CDR3 is built from 15 residues. This chain's CDR3 is CASSFMDRLNNEQFF.

The CDR3 protein is CASSQDVGLARPYNEQFF. The chain combines TRBV14 with TRBJ2-1. Germline CDR1 SGHDN, CDR2 FVKESK. The CDR3 spans 18 residues.

The chain couples TRBV4-2 to TRBJ2-1. CDR1 and CDR2 from the germline V gene are LGHNA and YNFKEQ. This CDR3 has 11 residues. CDR3 region: CASSQGSEQFF.

CDR3 sequence reads: CSVGGPGTRADGYTF. The chain recombines TRBV29-1 with TRBJ1-2; absent DNA, TCRdb's TRBD1 call cannot be checked. This CDR3 is 15 amino acids long. Germline-derived CDR1 and CDR2 are SQVTM and ANQGSEA.

The chain carries TRBV7-2 and TRBJ2-3; TCRdb gives TRBD1 as the D gene, but with no DNA this cannot be confirmed. This CDR3 region has 15 residues. CDR1 is SGHTA, CDR2 FQGNSA, per germline. CDR3 sequence reads: CASSHVWGASNTQYF.

V is TRBV5-1 and J is TRBJ2-2; no DNA is available, so the TRBD2 call from TCRdb remains unchecked. The length of the CDR3 is 18 residues. CDR1 and CDR2 from the germline V gene are SGHRS and YFSETQ. The CDR3 sequence is CASSLEFLAGGPTGELFF.

The chain links TRBV29-1 to TRBJ1-2; as DNA is missing, the TRBD1 call by TCRdb cannot be tested. This CDR3 has 14 amino acids. From germline, CDR1 is SQVTM and CDR2 ANQGSEA. The CDR3 is CSAGGDSGVYGYTF. The whole variable domain, remainder taken from reference TRBV29-1 and TRBJ1-2, is SAVISQKPSRDICQRGTSLTIQCQVDSQVTMMFWYRQQPGQSLTLIATANQGSEATYESGFVIDKFPISRPNLTFSTLTVSNMSPEDSSIYLCSAGGDSGVYGYTFGSGTRLTVV.

The chain combines TRBV7-2 with TRBJ2-7. The CDR3 consists of 14 residues. Germline V gene lookup returns CDR1 SGHTA and CDR2 FQGNSA. The CDR3 loop reads CASSPSGRPYEQYF.

This chain connects TRBV29-1 to TRBJ2-7. The CDR3 runs 14 residues. The germline gives CDR1 SQVTM, CDR2 ANQGSEA. The CDR3 sequence: CSVELAGTTYEQYF.